These T cell receptor beta chains were read from a single sample in a study of OX40 agonist ivuxolimab in advanced cancers. The table came from immunoSEQ multiplex PCR; TCRdb's copy has only in-frame clones and leaves some out. Of about 66,000 clones in the sample, 75% to 90% were seen once. Specimen: CD4+ or CD8+ T cells sorted from blood, collected in a trial of the OX40 agonist ivuxolimab. These receptors originate from an adult with an advanced solid tumor such as melanoma, head and neck, liver or kidney cancer. CDR3s include the opening cysteine and the closing phenylalanine or tryptophan.

TRBV6-5	CASSTDIGEQFF
TRBV9	CASSVSGELFF
TRBV7-3	CASSLIGGTDTQYF
TRBV13	CASGREDEQYF
TRBV7-9	CASSFGGLSSYEQYF
TRBV19	CASSLGTRGGNQPQHF
TRBV2	CASSKPGQGLYEQYF
TRBV4-1	CASSQRMNNEQFF
TRBV29-1	CSVDPGPGELFF
TRBV7-9	CASSLGSGRGDTQYF
TRBV27	CASSLGSGNSYEQYF